The 28 T cell receptor beta chains reported below all come from one sample, sequenced in a study of cytomegalovirus exposure and HLA in healthy donors. Primers: 60 Vbeta forward and 13 Jbeta reverse. Profiling relied on immunoSEQ multiplex PCR, and the TCRdb table lists in-frame clones only, not all of them. Recorded for this sample: tens of thousands of clones. The sequenced sample consisted of PBMCs. These receptors were collected from an older woman in good health and CMV-seronegative.

The chain links TRBV28 to TRBJ1-2; 7 nucleotides align to TRBD1. The CDR3 is 14 amino acids. Germline CDR1 MDHEN, CDR2 SYDVKM. Trimming removed 5 bases from V and 4 bases from J; junction bases left unmatched: 7. DNA of the CDR3: TGTGCCAGCAGTACACAGGGGCTTGGCTATGGCTACACCTTC. Amino acid sequence: CASSTQGLGYGYTF.

The rearrangement uses TRBV2 and TRBJ2-7; perhaps TRBD2 as D (5 bases). This CDR3 region has 14 residues. V was trimmed by 4 bases and J by 1 base, leaving 11 bases between them. Germline lookup yields CDR1 SNHLY and CDR2 FYNNEI. In DNA form, the CDR3 reads TGTGCCAGCAGTGGTGAGCGGTCTTCCTACGAGCAGTACTTC. It yields the protein CASSGERSSYEQYF.

This chain links TRBV6-1 with TRBJ2-7; 14 positions agree with TRBD2. Germline CDR1 and CDR2: MNHNS and SASEGT. The V gene end was trimmed by 2 bases and the J gene end by 8 bases; junction bases not matched to a gene: 11. The CDR3 length is 17 residues. CDR3 sequence (DNA): TGTGCCAGCAGTGAAAGGCCCGGGACTAGCGGGAGATTCCAGCAGTACTTC. It specifies CASSERPGTSGRFQQYF.

This rearrangement joins TRBV7-9 to TRBJ1-1; tentatively, D is TRBD1 (5 bases). In germline, CDR1 is SEHNR, CDR2 FQNEAQ (reference sequence). Trimming shortened V by 7 bases and J by 3 bases, and 6 bases separated the two germline ends. The CDR3 consists of 11 residues. The CDR3 region is CASTRDTEAFF. In DNA form, the CDR3 reads TGTGCCAGCACCAGGGACACTGAAGCTTTCTTT.

The J gene is TRBJ2-2, the V gene TRBV4-1; 13 positions match TRBD2. V dropped 4 bases and J dropped 5; count of bases not matched to a gene: 7. CDR1 and CDR2 from the germline V gene are MGHRA and YSYEKL. The CDR3 has 17 amino acids. This chain's CDR3 is CASSPFRTSGSTGELFF. The DNA of the CDR3 is TGCGCCAGCAGCCCCTTCAGGACTAGCGGGAGTACCGGGGAGCTGTTTTTT.

The genes are TRBV19 and TRBJ2-7; D is perhaps TRBD1 (6 bases). This CDR3 has 14 amino acids. Trimming stripped 1 base from V and 0 bases from J, with 7 bases between. CDR1 and CDR2 from the germline V gene are LNHDA and SQIVND (reference sequence). CDR3 amino acids: CASSIGDISYEQYF. In DNA, the CDR3 is TGTGCCAGTAGTATAGGGGACATCTCCTACGAGCAGTACTTC.

The chain links TRBV5-1 to TRBJ2-3, with TRBD2 identical over 7 bases. Per the germline V gene, CDR1 is SGHRS and CDR2 is YFSETQ. CDR3 length: 15 residues. V trimming: 7 bases; J trimming: 1 base; junction bases outside the gene matches: 9. CDR3 in amino acids: CASVKSGVGTDTQYF. The CDR3 coding sequence is TGCGCCAGCGTCAAAAGCGGGGTTGGCACAGATACGCAGTATTTT.

The chain links TRBV16 to TRBJ1-4; D unclear. Between the trimmed V and J ends, which lost 8 bases and 0 bases, there was a span of 7 bases. The CDR3 contains 13 residues. Germline V lookup: CDR1 KGHSY, CDR2 FQNENV. The CDR3 sequence: CASARSTNEKLFF. CDR3 DNA: TGTGCCAGCGCGCGGTCAACTAATGAAAAACTGTTTTTT.

The chain employs TRBV28 and TRBJ2-1, with TRBD2 matching 10 bases. V lost 7 bases, J lost 4 bases, and 10 bases stayed unmatched. The CDR3 spans 16 residues. Per germline, CDR1 MDHEN and CDR2 SYDVKM. CDR3 protein: CASTMTGTSVYNEQFF. The DNA of the CDR3 is TGTGCCAGCACTATGACCGGGACTAGCGTTTACAATGAGCAGTTCTTC.

The chain couples TRBV28 to TRBJ2-7; 7 bases fit TRBD1. CDR1 is MDHEN, CDR2 SYDVKM, per germline. This CDR3 contains 14 residues. The V gene end was trimmed by 7 bases and the J gene end by 0 bases; junction bases not matched to a gene: 6. The CDR3 nucleotides are TGTGCCAGCAACGGACAGGCCCACTCCTACGAGCAGTACTTC. Translation gives CASNGQAHSYEQYF.

The CDR3 here is CASSLPSGPSYEQYF. The DNA for the CDR3 is TGTGCCAGCAGTTTGCCTAGCGGGCCTTCCTACGAGCAGTACTTC. The rearrangement uses TRBV28 and TRBJ2-7; 8 bases map to TRBD2. J gave up 1 base and V 3 bases, and 5 bases lay outside the gene matches. This CDR3 has 15 amino acids. Per the germline V gene, CDR1 is MDHEN and CDR2 is SYDVKM.

The chain couples TRBV7-2 to TRBJ2-3; 9 bases line up with TRBD2. V gave up 3 bases and J gave up 2 bases; unmatched junction bases: 6. The CDR3 is 16 residues long. Germline CDR1 reads SGHTA; CDR2 reads FQGNSA. The CDR3 DNA reads TGTGCCAGCAGCTTGGAGCTAGCGGGAAACACAGATACGCAGTATTTT. This translates into CASSLELAGNTDTQYF.

CDR3 sequence (DNA): TGTGCCAGCGTTCCCGGCGGGGCGTATGGCTACACCTTC. Translating it yields CASVPGGAYGYTF. The rearrangement links TRBV28 to TRBJ1-2, with D perhaps TRBD1 (5 bases). The CDR3 totals 13 residues. Germline V gene lookup returns CDR1 MDHEN and CDR2 SYDVKM. Trimming left V 8 bases short and J 5 bases short, with 15 bases between.

The rearrangement joins TRBV5-4 to TRBJ1-2, with 7 bases lining up with TRBD1. Germline lookup yields CDR1 SGHNT and CDR2 YYREEE (reference sequence). CDR3 size: 15 residues. Trimming took 2 bases from V and 0 from J; bases not matched to a gene: 4. The CDR3 loop reads CASSFDRVTNYGYTF. The CDR3 DNA is TGTGCCAGCAGCTTTGACAGGGTTACTAACTATGGCTACACCTTC.

The CDR3 DNA reads as TGTGCCAGCAGTTACGGAGATTCCTACGAGCAGTACTTC. Translation: CASSYGDSYEQYF. The chain recombines TRBV6-6 with TRBJ2-7, with D uncertain. This CDR3 has 13 amino acids. Trimming left V 2 bases short and J 1 base short, with 6 bases between. Germline V gives CDR1 MNHNY, CDR2 SVGAGI (reference sequence).

The chain uses TRBV5-1 and TRBJ2-7, with a tentative D call TRBD1 (6 bases). Between the trimmed V and J ends, which lost 5 bases and 1 base, there was a span of 10 bases. Germline assignment: CDR1 SGHRS and CDR2 YFSETQ. This CDR3 contains 13 residues. The CDR3 here is CASRFTGSYEQYF. CDR3 bases: TGCGCCAGCAGATTTACAGGGTCCTACGAGCAGTACTTC.

This chain connects TRBV28 to TRBJ2-1, with TRBD2 as a possible D gene (6 bases). The CDR3 contains 14 residues. The germline V and J ends were trimmed by 10 bases and 2 bases, with 15 bases remaining between them. The germline V gene encodes CDR1 MDHEN and CDR2 SYDVKM. The CDR3 loop reads CATGGTSPYNEQFF. The CDR3 DNA reads as TGTGCCACCGGTGGGACTTCCCCCTACAATGAGCAGTTCTTC.

On this clone itself: Mismatch with germline at one junction end may stem from a read error. The sample contains more than one DNA sequence encoding this CDR3. The gene calls are TRBV7-2 and TRBJ1-2; TRBD1 matches at 9 bases. CDR3 length equals 15 residues. The germline V gene encodes CDR1 SGHTA and CDR2 FQGNSA. DNA of the CDR3: TGCGCCAGCAGCCCCGGGACAGGGTGGAACTATGGCTACACCTTC. This codes for CASSPGTGWNYGYTF.

V and J are TRBV6-5 and TRBJ2-2; D possibly corresponds to TRBD1 (6 bases). This CDR3 spans 15 amino acids. Germline CDR1 and CDR2: MNHEY and SVGAGI. V lost 6 bases and J lost 0, with 11 bases in between. This CDR3 is CASRPGHSNTGELFF. CDR3 nucleotide sequence: TGTGCCAGCAGACCGGGACATTCGAACACCGGGGAGCTGTTTTTT.

This chain connects TRBV7-3 to TRBJ1-1, with TRBD1 matching 7 bases. Germline lookup yields CDR1 SGHTA and CDR2 FQGTGA. CDR3 size: 15 residues. Trimming removed 4 bases from V and 1 base from J; junction bases left unmatched: 6. The CDR3 here is CASSSRTGANTEAFF. The CDR3 DNA follows: TGTGCCAGCAGCTCCCGAACAGGGGCGAACACTGAAGCTTTCTTT.

This chain joins TRBV7-9 and TRBJ2-5, with D tentatively TRBD1 (6 bases). Judging by the DNA end, TRBJ2-7 fits better; the J call may be wrong. CDR1 is SEHNR and CDR2 is FQNEAQ in the germline V gene (reference sequence). The CDR3 extends over 16 amino acids. This CDR3 is CASSLGDTLRSHEQYF. CDR3 DNA sequence: TGTGCCAGCAGCTTAGGGGACACCTTAAGATCCCACGAGCAGTACTTC.

The chain uses TRBV5-1 and TRBJ2-3, with 7 nucleotides matching TRBD2. Trimming removed 4 bases from V and 4 bases from J; junction bases left unmatched: 9. The CDR3 sequence is 15 residues long. Germline CDR1 is SGHRS and CDR2 is YFSETQ. The CDR3 spells CASSPGLGGADTQYF. The CDR3 DNA follows: TGCGCCAGCAGCCCCGGGCTGGGGGGGGCAGATACGCAGTATTTT.

The chain links TRBV4-1 to TRBJ1-1; 8 nucleotides align to TRBD1. Germline-derived CDR1 and CDR2 are MGHRA and YSYEKL. The length of the CDR3 is 15 residues. J was trimmed by 1 base and V by 4 bases; bases with no gene match: 5. The CDR3 reads CASSPWTGTNTEAFF. The CDR3 DNA follows: TGCGCCAGCAGCCCGTGGACAGGGACGAACACTGAAGCTTTCTTT.

This chain links TRBV7-8 with TRBJ2-2, with TRBD2 identical over 10 bases. The CDR3 is made up of 19 amino acids. The germline gives CDR1 SGHVS, CDR2 FQNEAQ. With 5 bases clipped from V and 6 bases from J, the junction kept 18 bases outside the gene matches. CDR3 DNA sequence: TGTGCCAGCAGCCAAGAACCAACGCTAGCGGGAGAAATGGCCGGGGAGCTGTTTTTT. Its translation is CASSQEPTLAGEMAGELFF.

V and J are TRBV19 and TRBJ1-1; 7 bases fit TRBD1. V lost 6 bases, J lost 1 base, and 5 bases stayed unmatched. Germline V gene lookup returns CDR1 LNHDA and CDR2 SQIVND (reference sequence). The CDR3 covers 14 residues. CDR3 coding DNA: TGTGCCAGTAGCCGGACAGGCGGGAACACTGAAGCTTTCTTT. Translation: CASSRTGGNTEAFF.

The chain joins TRBV11-1 to TRBJ2-5; D may be TRBD2 (5 bases). The J call may be mistaken, given a closer DNA end match to TRBJ2-7. In germline, CDR1 is SGHAT, CDR2 FQDESV (reference sequence). This CDR3 comprises 14 residues. CDR3: CASSLFPTIYEQYF. For the CDR3, the DNA is TGTGCCAGCAGCTTATTCCCGACTATCTACGAGCAGTACTTC.

J is TRBJ2-7 and V is TRBV28; 12 nucleotides line up with TRBD2. The germline V gene has CDR1 MDHEN and CDR2 SYDVKM. V lost 4 bases, J lost 3 bases, and 4 bases stayed unmatched. This CDR3 has 15 amino acids. The CDR3 nucleotides read TGTGCCAGCAGTTCCTGGACTAGCGGGAACTACGAGCAGTACTTC. It encodes CASSSWTSGNYEQYF.

J is TRBJ2-3 and V is TRBV11-2; 7 bases are a match to TRBD2. V was clipped by 1 base and J by 4 bases; unmatched bases: 8. CDR3 size: 16 residues. From germline, CDR1 is SGHAT and CDR2 FQNNGV. For the CDR3, the DNA is TGTGCCAGCAGCTTAGTTATGGGAGGGCCCTCAGATACGCAGTATTTT. Protein sequence: CASSLVMGGPSDTQYF.